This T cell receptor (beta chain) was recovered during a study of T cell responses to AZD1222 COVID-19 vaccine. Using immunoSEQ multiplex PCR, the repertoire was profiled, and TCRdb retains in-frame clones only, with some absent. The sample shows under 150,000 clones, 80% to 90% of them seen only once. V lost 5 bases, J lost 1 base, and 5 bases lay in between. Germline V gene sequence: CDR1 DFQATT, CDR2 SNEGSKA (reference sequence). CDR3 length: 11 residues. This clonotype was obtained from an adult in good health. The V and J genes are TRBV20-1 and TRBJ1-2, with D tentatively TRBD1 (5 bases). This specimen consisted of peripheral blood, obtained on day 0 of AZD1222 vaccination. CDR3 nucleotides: TGCAGTGCTGGGGGTAACTATGGCTACACCTTC. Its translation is CSAGGNYGYTF.